This T cell receptor beta chain was identified during a study of blood T cells in healthy people across ages. Germline V lookup: CDR1 SGHDT, CDR2 YYEEEE. The CDR3 spans 14 residues. With V trimmed by 4 bases and J by 7 bases, 8 bases remained unmatched. The authors ran a second PCR of about 6 to 11 cycles using a sample-barcoded 5' primer and a J-beta primer mix. TCRdb used MiXCR to reprocess the 5' RACE reads, holding one entry per CDR3 protein. The data contain under 1 million distinct CDR3 sequences, approximately 44% of them singletons. V and J are TRBV5-6 and TRBJ1-2; TRBD1 aligns across 9 bases. Material: blood. The sequence came from a man between 60 and 75 years old in good health. This CDR3 reads CASSTRTGVGGYTF. The DNA for the CDR3 is TGTGCCAGCAGCACCCGGACAGGGGTGGGTGGCTACACCTTC.